The present TCR beta chain was sequenced within a study of blood T cell repertoires in COVID-19 (dated by TCRdb to the early 2020s). With respect to the entire study: Collaborator samples came from the United States, Italy and Spain and covered acute and convalescent phases of COVID-19. Where available, HLA class I and class II types were taken from metadata supplied by the sample provider and were not determined by assay-based typing. Samples came from the ongoing ImmuneRACE study (first 160 participants) plus 1,254 subjects from 6 global collaborators. The prospective study material was composed of cDNA or gDNA derived from T cells, B-cell-depleted T cells, or PBMCs. The dataset comprised deeply sampled blood TCRbeta repertoires from subjects exposed to, actively infected with, or recovered from COVID-19. A freely available public database, intended as a resource for researchers studying the immune response to SARS-CoV-2, is where the repertoires were released. Sample metadata almost always included a de-identified subject ID, COVID-19 status, age in years and sex.

TCRbeta CDR3 regions were amplified from genomic DNA by means of the immunoSEQ Assay, a bias-controlled multiplex PCR. As for the original processing: Nucleated cell counts per sample were estimated from amplification of reference gene primers within the assay. To quantify the absolute abundance of each unique TCRbeta CDR3 rearrangement, sequence reads were collapsed and filtered. For each sample, productive Simpson clonality was calculated as the square root of Simpson's diversity index across productive rearrangements. The clones in this table, taken by TCRdb from immuneACCESS, are in-frame only. Not every clone is retained; where verified, under half of the shortfall comes from an unresolved V gene, and the cause of the rest is unknown. V, J and clone size were drawn from that table, and D and trimming were deduced from the DNA. This sample is represented by more than 200,000 clones; about nine tenths of them were singletons. The ten largest clones add up to over 6% of the sample.

Participants in the prospective study were enrolled through a virtual design, were aged about 18 to 90 years, and lived in 24 United States geographic areas. To assign participants to cohorts, the prospective study relied on clinical history that participants themselves reported in a screening survey and a study questionnaire. In the prospective study, whole blood, serum and a nasopharyngeal or oropharyngeal swab were collected from each participant by mobile phlebotomists. Additional blood draws and questionnaires over an approximately two-month period could optionally be provided by prospective study participants. Before DNA extraction, blood samples from the prospective study were shipped at room temperature or frozen. Compared with germline, V lacks 4 bases and J lacks 3 bases; bases without a gene match: 10. Looking up the germline V gene yields CDR1 MDHEN and CDR2 SYDVKM. The CDR3 runs 16 residues from the cysteine to the phenylalanine. The read is trimmed to its CDR3 DNA, 48 bases read in frame from base 1.

What the research found in general, with its limitations: How much clinical and demographic metadata was included differed by source and by participant, and the metadata was provided uncurated.

Comment on this clone: This receptor's antigen is unknown. No per-base quality is available; no much larger clone lies one base away.

The material sequenced was PBMCs or T cells enriched from blood (not recorded which). The V and J genes are TRBV28 and TRBJ2-7; 9 nucleotides in the junction match TRBD2. The sequence was obtained from a woman in her twenties or thirties with acute COVID-19. The nucleotides are TGTGCCAGCAGTTCAAAAGAGCGGGGGGACCGCTACGAGCAGTACTTC. The encoded protein is CASSSKERGDRYEQYF.